The 20 T cell receptor beta chains given below trace back to one sample, sequenced in a study of blood T cell repertoires in COVID-19. Profiling relied on immunoSEQ multiplex PCR, and the TCRdb table lists in-frame clones only, not all of them. In the table there are around 250,000 clones, about 86% of which are singletons. What was sequenced was PBMCs or T cells enriched from blood (not recorded which). Receptors originate from a man between 25 and 39 years old with acute COVID-19.

The chain employs TRBV19 and TRBJ1-1, with D possibly TRBD1 on 5 matching bases. The CDR3 runs 14 residues. The germline CDR1 and CDR2 sequences are LNHDA and SQIVND (reference sequence). V lost 6 bases and J 0 bases, leaving 11 bases between the germline ends. For the CDR3, the DNA is TGTGCCAGTAGGGCAGGGCTAATGAACACTGAAGCTTTCTTT. Its protein is CASRAGLMNTEAFF.

This chain connects TRBV11-2 to TRBJ1-1, with 7 positions matching TRBD1. Germline loops: CDR1 SGHAT, CDR2 FQNNGV. The J segment lost 7 bases and the V segment lost 4 bases, leaving 3 bases of the junction unmatched. The CDR3 has 12 amino acids. The CDR3 DNA is TGTGCCAGCAGCTACTGGACAGGTGAAGCTTTCTTT. Translated, it gives CASSYWTGEAFF.

The J gene is TRBJ2-3, the V gene TRBV28, with TRBD1 matching 7 bases. Germline values: CDR1 MDHEN, CDR2 SYDVKM. V was clipped by 2 bases and J by 3 bases; unmatched bases: 2. The CDR3 is 14 amino acids. CDR3 coding DNA: TGTGCCAGCAGTTTAAGACAGGGTACAGATACGCAGTATTTT. This translates into CASSLRQGTDTQYF.

V is TRBV25-1 and J is TRBJ1-2, with no clear D. The V and J ends lost 4 bases and 4 bases respectively, with 13 bases between them. The CDR3 loop spans 14 amino acids. CDR1 is MGHDK, CDR2 SYGVNS, per germline. The CDR3 bases are TGTGCCAGCAGTGGGCAGACAAACCTCTATGGCTACACCTTC. This sequence encodes CASSGQTNLYGYTF.

V is TRBV7-8 and J is TRBJ1-1; D gene uncertain. The CDR3 consists of 14 residues. Looked up from germline, CDR1 is SGHVS and CDR2 is FQNEAQ. The ends were cut back, 5 bases at V and 6 bases at J, with 16 bases in the middle. Written as DNA, the CDR3 is TGTGCCAGCAGCCAACTCGCCGGAGACCCTGAAGCTTTCTTT. Encoded protein: CASSQLAGDPEAFF.

This chain joins TRBV19 and TRBJ2-3, with no clear D. The CDR3 is 15 residues long. Trimming left V 5 bases short and J 2 bases short, with 14 bases between. Looked up from germline, CDR1 is LNHDA and CDR2 is SQIVND (reference sequence). CDR3 in DNA: TGTGCCAGTAGTGTAGGAACCAGGCTCACAGATACGCAGTATTTT. It yields the protein CASSVGTRLTDTQYF.

There are a few counts of this clone. The chain employs TRBV4-1 and TRBJ1-2; 7 bases agree with TRBD1. V lost 2 bases to trimming and J lost 8 bases; unmatched junction nucleotides: 8. CDR1 MGHRA and CDR2 YSYEKL come from the germline V gene. The CDR3 covers 14 residues. CDR3 in DNA: TGCGCCAGCAGCCAACCTAGGGGGCGCGGAGGCTACACCTTC. This sequence encodes CASSQPRGRGGYTF.

The chain is built from TRBV19 and TRBJ2-1; D call uncertain. This CDR3 has 11 residues. The V gene's germline CDR1 is LNHDA and CDR2 SQIVND (reference sequence). Trimming left V 5 bases short and J 8 bases short, with 7 bases between. The CDR3 DNA is TGTGCCAGTAGTGGGCCCGATGAGCAGTTCTTC. It encodes CASSGPDEQFF.

The V call is TRBV29-1, the J call TRBJ1-4; D unclear. Germline-derived CDR1 and CDR2 are SQVTM and ANQGSEA. The CDR3 spans 14 residues. V was pared by 4 bases and J by 5 bases, with 14 bases between. CDR3 DNA: TGCAGCGTTGGAGTTGCAGGATTGAATGAAAAACTGTTTTTT. Translating gives CSVGVAGLNEKLFF.

The chain couples TRBV28 to TRBJ2-7; 13 bases line up with TRBD2. V lost 8 bases and J lost 2; bases outside the gene matches: 9. Germline CDR1 and CDR2: MDHEN and SYDVKM. The CDR3 sequence is 16 residues long. CDR3 sequence: CASGTSGGGGTYEQYV. As DNA, the CDR3 is TGTGCCAGCGGTACTAGCGGGGGGGGAGGCACCTACGAGCAGTACGTC.

The chain couples TRBV7-9 to TRBJ1-3; TRBD1 aligns across 8 bases. CDR1 SEHNR and CDR2 FQNEAQ come from the germline V gene (reference sequence). The junction had 10 bases not matched to a gene; V was cut back by 5 bases and J by 4 bases. This CDR3 has 16 amino acids. This CDR3 reads CASSHRGQGEGNTIYF. The CDR3, as DNA: TGTGCCAGCAGCCACCGAGGACAGGGAGAAGGAAACACCATATATTTT.

V and J are TRBV6-5 and TRBJ1-2; tentatively, D is TRBD1 (6 bases). This CDR3 has 14 residues. Per germline, CDR1 MNHEY and CDR2 SVGAGI. V dropped 6 bases and J dropped 4 bases, with 15 bases sitting between them. CDR3 protein: CASSLARGAYGYTF. The CDR3 bases are TGTGCCAGCAGCCTAGCCAGGGGAGCCTATGGCTACACCTTC.

This chain links TRBV18 with TRBJ2-7; 7 bases match TRBD2. Germline values: CDR1 KGHSH, CDR2 LQKENI. The CDR3 sequence is 13 residues long. J lost 2 bases, V lost 4 bases, and 2 bases had no gene match. The CDR3 sequence is CASSLGGPYEQYV. The CDR3 DNA reads TGTGCCAGCTCACTGGGAGGGCCCTACGAGCAGTACGTC.

The rearrangement joins TRBV10-3 to TRBJ2-1; tentative D call: TRBD2 (6 bases). From germline, CDR1 is ENHRY and CDR2 SYGVKD. The CDR3 sequence is 12 residues long. Between the trimmed V and J ends, which lost 2 bases and 9 bases, there was a span of 8 bases. CDR3 nucleotide sequence: TGTGCCATCAGTGAGATTAGCGGTGAGCAGTTCTTC. It specifies CAISEISGEQFF.

The DNA for the CDR3 is TGTGCCACCAGCAAGCGGGGGACTAGCGTGAATGAGCAGTTCTTC. Amino acids: CATSKRGTSVNEQFF. V gene TRBV15 combines with J gene TRBJ2-1; TRBD2 aligns across 10 bases. The junction had 7 bases not matched to a gene; V was cut back by 4 bases and J by 7 bases. The V gene's germline CDR1 is LNHNV and CDR2 YYDKDF (reference sequence). CDR3 length: 15 residues.

The table lists this clone with many counts. The rearrangement joins TRBV2 to TRBJ2-2; D gene uncertain. The germline CDR1 and CDR2 sequences are SNHLY and FYNNEI. Trimming removed 6 bases from V and 5 bases from J, with 10 bases in between. The CDR3 is 13 amino acids. Here the CDR3 DNA reads TGTGCCAGCAGGCTTCAGGCTACCGGGGAGCTGTTTTTT. Translated, it gives CASRLQATGELFF.

The chain combines TRBV14 with TRBJ2-2; 7 bases line up with TRBD2. V lost 4 bases and J lost 1; bases outside the gene matches: 3. This CDR3 region has 15 residues. Germline CDR1 and CDR2: SGHDN and FVKESK. The DNA of the CDR3 is TGTGCCAGCAGCCCGGGACTACGGAACACCGGGGAGCTGTTTTTT. The encoded protein is CASSPGLRNTGELFF.

This rearrangement joins TRBV7-6 to TRBJ2-3; 8 bases line up with TRBD2. The CDR3 is 19 residues long. CDR1 and CDR2 from the germline V gene are SGHVS and FNYEAQ. J was trimmed by 0 bases and V by 5 bases; bases with no gene match: 16. The CDR3 protein is CASSLSDVTSGGSTDTQYF. The CDR3, as DNA: TGTGCCAGCAGCCTATCGGACGTGACCAGCGGGGGTAGCACAGATACGCAGTATTTT.

The gene calls are TRBV30 and TRBJ1-2; perhaps TRBD1 as D (5 bases). This CDR3 is 12 amino acids long. Trimming stripped 1 base from V and 4 bases from J, with 7 bases between. CDR1 is GTSNPN, CDR2 SVGIG, per germline (reference sequence). The CDR3 DNA reads TGTGCCTGGAGTGCACAGGCCTATGGCTACACCTTC. Encoded protein: CAWSAQAYGYTF. The variable domain in full, completed from reference TRBV30 and TRBJ1-2, reads SQTIHQWPATLVQPVGSPLSLECTVEGTSNPNLYWYRQAAGRGLQLLFYSVGIGQISSEVPQNLSASRPQDRQFILSSKKLLLSDSGFYLCAWSAQAYGYTFGSGTRLTVV.

The chain uses TRBV5-4 and TRBJ2-7; 7 bases match TRBD1. CDR3 length: 18 amino acids. The V segment lost 0 bases and the J segment 6 bases; nucleotides outside the gene matches: 18. CDR1 and CDR2 from the germline V gene are SGHNT and YYREEE (reference sequence). The CDR3 DNA sequence: TGTGCCAGCAGCTTGGTCCGACAGGGAAAAACATCCATGGGCGAGCAGTACGTC. It yields the protein CASSLVRQGKTSMGEQYV.